One and the same sample provided the 26 T cell receptor beta chains below, sequenced in a study of T-cell reconstitution after alpha-beta-depleted transplantation in children. Library preparation (for TCRbeta) was performed with unique molecular identifiers. TCRdb reprocessed the PCR reads via MiXCR and lists one record per CDR3 protein. The sample lists hundreds of thousands of distinct CDR3 sequences; roughly 15% were seen once. This specimen consisted of PBMCs from the stem cell graft donor, obtained from the stem cell graft. The receptors stem from a human donor who donated a stem cell graft to a child with acute myeloid leukemia.

The CDR3 sequence: CASSSGAGNQPQHF. CDR3 nucleotides: TGCGCCAGCAGTTCCGGGGCGGGCAATCAGCCCCAGCATTTT. This sequence joins TRBV10-2 and TRBJ1-5; D possibly corresponds to TRBD1 (5 bases). This CDR3 contains 14 residues. The ends were cut back, 5 bases at V and 2 bases at J, with 10 bases in the middle. CDR1 is WSHSY, CDR2 SAAADI, per germline.

With regard to this clonotype: A much larger clone lies a single base off, so this may be a read error. The gene calls are TRBV20-1 and TRBJ2-1, with D perhaps matching TRBD1 or TRBD2 (5 bases each). The length of the CDR3 is 13 residues. CDR1 is DFQATT and CDR2 is SNEGSKA in the germline V gene (reference sequence). The CDR3 protein is CRALPGPYNEQFF. The CDR3 DNA follows: TGCAGGGCTCTTCCGGGGCCCTACAATGAGCAGTTCTTC.

This clonotype occurred a few times. The CDR3 DNA reads TGTGCCAGCAGCTTAAACTCTGGCGGCGGCGGGGGGGCAGATACGCAGTATTTT. Translated: CASSLNSGGGGGADTQYF. The chain employs TRBV7-8 and TRBJ2-3, with TRBD2 matching 9 bases. Germline CDR1 is SGHVS and CDR2 is FQNEAQ. Trimming removed 2 bases from V and 4 bases from J; junction bases left unmatched: 13. This CDR3 comprises 18 residues.

This clonotype was counted between two and nine times. The chain combines TRBV11-2 with TRBJ2-5; D is possibly TRBD2 (5 bases). V was cut by 1 base and J by 5 bases, with 14 bases left in between. CDR3 length: 15 amino acids. Germline V CDR1 and CDR2: SGHAT, FQNNGV. The CDR3 bases are TGTGCCAGCAGCTTAGTCGAGGGTCAGTCGGAGACCCAGTACTTC. Translated, it gives CASSLVEGQSETQYF. Full variable domain (rest looked up from reference TRBV11-2 and TRBJ2-5): EAGVAQSPRYKIIEKRQSVAFWCNPISGHATLYWYQQILGQGPKLLIQFQNNGVVDDSQLPKDRFSAERLKGVDSTLKIQPAKLEDSAVYLCASSLVEGQSETQYFGPGTRLLVL.

Notes on this clonotype: It may be a read error: a sequence one base away is much more abundant. This chain links TRBV5-1 with TRBJ1-2; 7 nucleotides line up with TRBD1. The germline V gene encodes CDR1 SGHRS and CDR2 YFSETQ. The CDR3 has 15 amino acids. The DNA of the CDR3 is TGCGCCAGCAGCTTGGACCTTGGAGGGGGCTATGGCTACCCCTTC. As protein: CASSLDLGGGYGYPF.

In its sample, this clonotype was seen a few times. The chain joins TRBV5-1 to TRBJ1-4, with D tentatively TRBD1 (5 bases). CDR3 length: 16 residues. Germline V gene lookup returns CDR1 SGHRS and CDR2 YFSETQ. V was clipped by 1 base and J by 0 bases, with 10 bases between them. The CDR3 loop reads CASSLTGRTTNEKLFF. The CDR3, as DNA: TGCGCCAGCAGCTTGACAGGACGCACAACTAATGAAAAACTGTTTTTT.

In nucleotides, the CDR3 is TGCGCCAGCAGCCCGGAGGGGAGCAATCAGCCCCAGCATTTT. Encoded protein: CASSPEGSNQPQHF. The rearrangement uses TRBV5-1 and TRBJ1-5, with a weak D call TRBD1 (5 bases). CDR1 and CDR2 from the germline V gene are SGHRS and YFSETQ. V lost 4 bases, J lost 1 base, and 9 bases lay in between. This CDR3 contains 14 residues.

The gene calls are TRBV6-4 and TRBJ1-1; tentatively, D is TRBD1 (5 bases). In germline, CDR1 is MRHNA, CDR2 SNTAGT. Trimming stripped 5 bases from V and 4 bases from J, with 17 bases between. The CDR3 has 15 residues. CDR3: CASSPLQGGGTEAFF. Written as DNA, the CDR3 is TGTGCCAGCAGTCCCCTTCAGGGAGGAGGCACTGAAGCTTTCTTT.

This clonotype was counted ten times or more. This rearrangement joins TRBV20-1 to TRBJ2-1; the match to TRBD2 covers 12 bases. J was trimmed by 1 base and V by 5 bases; bases with no gene match: 6. Germline lookup yields CDR1 DFQATT and CDR2 SNEGSKA (reference sequence). The CDR3 totals 16 residues. The CDR3 DNA is TGCAGTGCTCGTCGACTAGCGGGGGCTTCCTACAATGAGCAGTTCTTC. This sequence encodes CSARRLAGASYNEQFF.

Ten or more counts support this clonotype. The chain carries TRBV20-1 and TRBJ1-5, with D hard to call. Germline V lookup: CDR1 DFQATT, CDR2 SNEGSKA (reference sequence). V was shortened by 1 base and J by 7 bases, with 5 bases between the two germline ends. The CDR3 spans 11 residues. This CDR3 is CSARGAQPQHF. The CDR3 DNA is TGCAGTGCTAGAGGTGCCCAGCCCCAGCATTTT.

The table lists this clonotype with many counts. The gene calls are TRBV20-1 and TRBJ2-1, with D uncertain. The CDR3 consists of 13 residues. The V end lost 0 bases, the J end lost 9 bases, and 12 bases lay between the germline ends. Germline CDR1 and CDR2: DFQATT and SNEGSKA (reference sequence). The CDR3 sequence is CSARDSLWGEQFF. The CDR3 nucleotides read TGCAGTGCTAGAGACTCTCTTTGGGGTGAGCAGTTCTTC.

In this sample, this clonotype turned up many times. The chain combines TRBV20-1 with TRBJ2-2; D call uncertain. Looked up from germline, CDR1 is DFQATT and CDR2 is SNEGSKA (reference sequence). This CDR3 is built from 15 residues. Trimming took 3 bases from V and 2 from J, leaving 13 bases between them. The CDR3 bases are TGCAGTGCTAGGAATACCCCAACTAACACCGGGGAGCTGTTTTTT. Its protein product is CSARNTPTNTGELFF.

CDR3 amino acids: CATSDRVTYEQYF. The CDR3 nucleotides are TGTGCCACCAGTGACAGGGTGACCTACGAGCAGTACTTC. V and J are TRBV24-1 and TRBJ2-7; tentatively, D is TRBD1 (5 bases). Trimming pared 4 bases from V and 2 bases from J, leaving 8 bases between. Germline CDR1 KGHDR, CDR2 SFDVKD. This CDR3 contains 13 residues.

This chain links TRBV12-3 or TRBV12-4 with TRBJ1-4, with D possibly being TRBD1 (5 bases). Trimming took 7 bases from V and 5 from J, leaving 17 bases between them. The CDR3 sequence is 15 residues long. As DNA, the CDR3 is TGTGCCAGCACCCCTGGACACAGCCGAAATGAAAAACTGTTTTTT. It encodes CASTPGHSRNEKLFF.

The chain couples TRBV20-1 to TRBJ2-1, with a tentative D call TRBD1 (6 bases). Germline V gene data show CDR1 as DFQATT and CDR2 as SNEGSKA (reference sequence). The CDR3 consists of 17 residues. V lost 4 bases and J lost 5, with 24 bases in between. CDR3 in amino acids: CSATNINRARSNNEQFF. CDR3 sequence (DNA): TGCAGTGCTACGAATATAAACAGGGCTAGATCAAACAATGAGCAGTTCTTC.

This clonotype was seen a handful of times. The chain joins TRBV20-1 to TRBJ1-1, with D uncertain. CDR1 and CDR2 from the germline V gene are DFQATT and SNEGSKA (reference sequence). V lost 7 bases and J lost 1, with 10 bases in between. The CDR3 totals 12 residues. The CDR3 DNA sequence: TGCAGTGTTAGGACTGAGAACACTGAAGCTTTCTTT. The encoded protein is CSVRTENTEAFF.

This clonotype was observed a few times. This chain connects TRBV20-1 to TRBJ2-3; a weak D match, TRBD2 (5 bases). The CDR3 consists of 14 residues. Germline V lookup: CDR1 DFQATT, CDR2 SNEGSKA (reference sequence). Trimming cost V 1 base and J 7 bases, with 15 bases left between them. CDR3 region: CSARGTPQKHTQYF. In DNA, the CDR3 is TGCAGTGCTAGAGGGACTCCTCAAAAACATACGCAGTATTTT.

There are a few counts of this clonotype. This chain connects TRBV29-1 to TRBJ2-2; the D gene is possibly TRBD1 (5 bases). This CDR3 has 16 residues. Germline V CDR1 and CDR2: SQVTM, ANQGSEA. Trimming took off 0 bases at V and 6 bases at J, with 17 bases between the two ends. The CDR3 DNA reads as TGCAGCGTTGAAGACGCTAGAGGACCCAGGGCCGGGGAGCTGTTTTTT. Protein sequence: CSVEDARGPRAGELFF.

V usage is TRBV15 and J usage is TRBJ2-6; possibly TRBD2 for D (6 bases). V was shortened by 0 bases and J by 8 bases, with 11 bases between the two germline ends. This CDR3 has 15 amino acids. Looked up from germline, CDR1 is LNHNV and CDR2 is YYDKDF (reference sequence). The CDR3 reads CATSRDPGVSNVLTF. CDR3 nucleotides: TGTGCCACCAGCAGAGATCCGGGGGTGTCCAACGTCCTGACTTTC. Looking up the rest from reference TRBV15 and TRBJ2-6 gives the full variable domain: DAMVIQNPRYQVTQFGKPVTLSCSQTLNHNVMYWYQQKSSQAPKLLFHYYDKDFNNEADTPDNFQSRRPNTSFCFLDIRSPGLGDTAMYLCATSRDPGVSNVLTFGAGSRLTVL.

This clonotype was recorded a few times. The V and J genes are TRBV27 and TRBJ1-6; D is perhaps TRBD1 (5 bases). V shed 8 bases and J shed 9 bases, with 20 bases lying between them. This CDR3 has 15 amino acids. Looked up from germline, CDR1 is MNHEY and CDR2 is SMNVEV (reference sequence). The CDR3 DNA is TGTGCCAGCGGGAAAAGGGGATCTGGAGGTTCACCCCTCCACTTT. Amino acids: CASGKRGSGGSPLHF.

Ten or more counts support this clonotype. This chain connects TRBV7-9 to TRBJ2-7, with 9 bases lining up with TRBD1. Per the germline V gene, CDR1 is SEHNR and CDR2 is FQNEAQ (reference sequence). V was clipped by 5 bases and J by 3 bases; unmatched bases: 5. The CDR3 has 14 residues. CDR3 bases: TGTGCCAGCAGCCCGACAGGGGGAATCTACGAGCAGTACTTC. Its protein is CASSPTGGIYEQYF. Supplemented by reference TRBV7-9 and TRBJ2-7, the full variable domain reads DTGVSQNPRHKITKRGQNVTFRCDPISEHNRLYWYRQTLGQGPEFLTYFQNEAQLEKSRLLSDRFSAERPKGSFSTLEIQRTEQGDSAMYLCASSPTGGIYEQYFGPGTRLTVT.

In this sample, this clonotype turned up a few times. This chain joins TRBV7-2 and TRBJ2-5, with D possibly matching TRBD2 (5 bases). This CDR3 is 12 amino acids long. Germline values: CDR1 SGHTA, CDR2 FQGNSA. V gave up 5 bases and J gave up 7 bases, with 11 bases separating them. CDR3 nucleotide sequence: TGTGCCAGCAGCAACGGCGGGTTGACCCAGTACTTC. Its protein product is CASSNGGLTQYF.

The chain combines TRBV20-1 with TRBJ1-4; D might be TRBD1 (6 bases). Germline CDR1 reads DFQATT; CDR2 reads SNEGSKA (reference sequence). The ends were cut back, 6 bases at V and 7 bases at J, with 18 bases in the middle. CDR3 length: 14 residues. CDR3 sequence reads: CSALKGGSAEKLFF. CDR3 DNA: TGCAGTGCCCTAAAGGGGGGGTCGGCTGAAAAACTGTTTTTT.

This clonotype was seen repeatedly, ten times or more. The chain has TRBV7-6 and TRBJ2-6; TRBD1 is a possible D gene (6 bases). Germline loops: CDR1 SGHVS, CDR2 FNYEAQ. Trimming stripped 4 bases from V and 0 bases from J, with 13 bases between. The CDR3 length is 17 residues. The CDR3 nucleotides read TGTGCCAGCAGCTCCATGACGACAGGCTCTGGGGCCAACGTCCTGACTTTC. This encodes CASSSMTTGSGANVLTF.

This clonotype occurred many times. The chain couples TRBV5-5 to TRBJ1-5; D gene unclear. Germline V gene data show CDR1 as SGHKS and CDR2 as YYEKEE (reference sequence). V lost 0 bases and J lost 0, with 7 bases in between. The CDR3 runs to 15 residues. Here the CDR3 DNA reads TGTGCCAGCAGCTTGGTTGGGGATAGCAATCAGCCCCAGCATTTT. Amino acids: CASSLVGDSNQPQHF.

The chain's CDR3 is CSARGETLPVGNTIYF. CDR3 coding DNA: TGCAGTGCTAGAGGAGAGACCCTTCCTGTGGGAAACACCATATATTTT. The V call is TRBV20-1, the J call TRBJ1-3; no firm D call. CDR1 and CDR2 from the germline V gene are DFQATT and SNEGSKA (reference sequence). With 1 base removed from V and 4 bases from J, the gap between germline ends came to 17 bases. The CDR3 has 16 residues.